These T cell receptor beta chains were read from a single sample in a study of blood T cell repertoires in COVID-19. Clones were read by immunoSEQ multiplex PCR, and TCRdb kept only the in-frame ones, dropping some. Here the sample spans 90,000 or so clones, roughly nine tenths being singletons. Sequencing was carried out using peripheral blood. The receptors shown here come from a human donor with active COVID-19. The donor label of this sample is uncertain. Each CDR3 is given with its conserved first and last residue.

V	J	CDR3
TRBV19	TRBJ1-1	CASSDRVNTEAFF
TRBV5-1	TRBJ1-1	CASSTSRGTEAFF
TRBV12-5	TRBJ1-3	CASGDSGNTIYF
TRBV10-1	TRBJ2-7	CASPDRGVTYEQYF
TRBV7-3	TRBJ2-7	CASSPINLADRDYEQYF
TRBV14	TRBJ1-6	CASSQRAASGSYNSPLHF
TRBV4-1	TRBJ1-5	CASSQTDTGNQPQHF
TRBV5-1	TRBJ2-1	CASSSWTSGAYNEQFF
TRBV3-1/TRBV3-2	TRBJ2-2	CASSPMTDRGRFSTGELFF
TRBV5-1	TRBJ2-7	CASSTSGDAYEQYF
TRBV7-9	TRBJ1-2	CASSLAGSHGYTF
TRBV29-1	TRBJ2-1	CSVEDVPGTGYIYEQFF
TRBV29-1	TRBJ2-7	CSVTPGDGPYEQYF
TRBV7-9	TRBJ1-3	CASSLALGSSGNTIYF
TRBV5-5	TRBJ1-5	CASSLNAGASNQPQHF
TRBV7-8	TRBJ1-6	CASSLRQLSSYNSPLHF
TRBV5-1	TRBJ2-6	CASSLVSGAGANVLTF
TRBV18	TRBJ2-3	CASSPYRTGDGADTQYF
TRBV6-5	TRBJ1-2	CASSFFRDKPNYGYTF
TRBV19	TRBJ2-1	CASSLLQGNEQFF
TRBV7-9	TRBJ2-1	CASSLESDEQFF
TRBV2	TRBJ2-5	CASGIGGLQETQYF
TRBV9	TRBJ1-4	CASSVGGGSTNEKLFF
TRBV20-1	TRBJ2-2	CSASFAGGNTGELFF
TRBV9	TRBJ2-7	CASSAGGTGVYEQYF
TRBV7-8	TRBJ2-3	CASSSDSGGGTQYF
TRBV7-9	TRBJ1-1	CASSWGQGTNTEAFF